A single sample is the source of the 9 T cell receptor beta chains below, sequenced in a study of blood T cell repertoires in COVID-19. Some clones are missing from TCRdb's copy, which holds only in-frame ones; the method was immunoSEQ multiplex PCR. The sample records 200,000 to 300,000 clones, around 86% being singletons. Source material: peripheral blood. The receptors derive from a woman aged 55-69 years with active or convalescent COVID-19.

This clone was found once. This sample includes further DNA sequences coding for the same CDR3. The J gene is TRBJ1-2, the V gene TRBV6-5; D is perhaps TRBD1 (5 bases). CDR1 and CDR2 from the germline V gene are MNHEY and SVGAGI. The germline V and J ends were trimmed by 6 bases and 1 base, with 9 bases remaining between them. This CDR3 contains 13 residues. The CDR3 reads CASSLDSNYGYTF. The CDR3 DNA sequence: TGTGCCAGCAGCCTTGACAGTAACTATGGCTACACCTTC.

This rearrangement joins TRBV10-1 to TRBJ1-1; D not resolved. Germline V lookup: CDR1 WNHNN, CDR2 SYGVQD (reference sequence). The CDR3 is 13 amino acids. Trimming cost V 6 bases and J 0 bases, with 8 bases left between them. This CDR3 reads CASSLAMNTEAFF. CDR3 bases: TGCGCCAGCAGCCTGGCCATGAACACTGAAGCTTTCTTT.

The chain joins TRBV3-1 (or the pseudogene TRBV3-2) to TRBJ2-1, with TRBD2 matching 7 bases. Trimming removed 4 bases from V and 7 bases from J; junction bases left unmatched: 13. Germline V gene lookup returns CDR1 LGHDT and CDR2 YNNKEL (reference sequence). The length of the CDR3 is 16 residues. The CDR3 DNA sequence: TGTGCCAGCAGCCCAGAAGGGGAGGGGCCTAAGAATGAGCAGTTCTTC. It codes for CASSPEGEGPKNEQFF.

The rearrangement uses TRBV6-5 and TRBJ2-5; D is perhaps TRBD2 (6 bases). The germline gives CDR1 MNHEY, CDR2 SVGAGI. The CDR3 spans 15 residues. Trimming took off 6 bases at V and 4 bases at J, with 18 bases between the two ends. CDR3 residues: CASRGGHQRRETQYF. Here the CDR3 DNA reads TGTGCCAGCAGGGGAGGACACCAAAGGCGAGAGACCCAGTACTTC.

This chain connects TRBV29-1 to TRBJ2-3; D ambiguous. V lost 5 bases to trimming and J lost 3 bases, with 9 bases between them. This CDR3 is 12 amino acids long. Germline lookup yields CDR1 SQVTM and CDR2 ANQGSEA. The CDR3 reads CSVLSGTDTQYF. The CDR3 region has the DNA TGCAGCGTTTTGTCCGGGACAGATACGCAGTATTTT.

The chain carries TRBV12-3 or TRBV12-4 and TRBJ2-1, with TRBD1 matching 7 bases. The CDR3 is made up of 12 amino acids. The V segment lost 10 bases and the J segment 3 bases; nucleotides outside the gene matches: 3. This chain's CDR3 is CATGDSYNEQFF. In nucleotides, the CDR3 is TGTGCCACAGGGGACAGCTACAATGAGCAGTTCTTC.

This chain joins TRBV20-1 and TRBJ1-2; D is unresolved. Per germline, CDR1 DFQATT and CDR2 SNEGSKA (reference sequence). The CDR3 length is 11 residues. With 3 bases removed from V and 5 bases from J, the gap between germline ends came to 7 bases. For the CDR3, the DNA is TGCAGTGCTAGGCAGTCATATGGCTACACCTTC. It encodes CSARQSYGYTF.

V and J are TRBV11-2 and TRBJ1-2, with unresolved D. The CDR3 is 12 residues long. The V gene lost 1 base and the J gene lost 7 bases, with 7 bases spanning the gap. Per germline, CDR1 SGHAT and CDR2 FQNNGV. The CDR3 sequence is CASSLVRGGYTF. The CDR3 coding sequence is TGTGCCAGCAGCTTAGTCCGGGGTGGCTACACCTTC.

CDR3: CATTRIGPGTEAFF. The CDR3, as DNA: TGTGCCACCACCCGCATCGGCCCGGGGACTGAAGCTTTCTTT. The chain employs TRBV6-4 and TRBJ1-1; D remains ambiguous. The germline gives CDR1 MRHNA, CDR2 SNTAGT. The ends were cut back, 10 bases at V and 5 bases at J, with 20 bases in the middle. The length of the CDR3 is 14 residues.